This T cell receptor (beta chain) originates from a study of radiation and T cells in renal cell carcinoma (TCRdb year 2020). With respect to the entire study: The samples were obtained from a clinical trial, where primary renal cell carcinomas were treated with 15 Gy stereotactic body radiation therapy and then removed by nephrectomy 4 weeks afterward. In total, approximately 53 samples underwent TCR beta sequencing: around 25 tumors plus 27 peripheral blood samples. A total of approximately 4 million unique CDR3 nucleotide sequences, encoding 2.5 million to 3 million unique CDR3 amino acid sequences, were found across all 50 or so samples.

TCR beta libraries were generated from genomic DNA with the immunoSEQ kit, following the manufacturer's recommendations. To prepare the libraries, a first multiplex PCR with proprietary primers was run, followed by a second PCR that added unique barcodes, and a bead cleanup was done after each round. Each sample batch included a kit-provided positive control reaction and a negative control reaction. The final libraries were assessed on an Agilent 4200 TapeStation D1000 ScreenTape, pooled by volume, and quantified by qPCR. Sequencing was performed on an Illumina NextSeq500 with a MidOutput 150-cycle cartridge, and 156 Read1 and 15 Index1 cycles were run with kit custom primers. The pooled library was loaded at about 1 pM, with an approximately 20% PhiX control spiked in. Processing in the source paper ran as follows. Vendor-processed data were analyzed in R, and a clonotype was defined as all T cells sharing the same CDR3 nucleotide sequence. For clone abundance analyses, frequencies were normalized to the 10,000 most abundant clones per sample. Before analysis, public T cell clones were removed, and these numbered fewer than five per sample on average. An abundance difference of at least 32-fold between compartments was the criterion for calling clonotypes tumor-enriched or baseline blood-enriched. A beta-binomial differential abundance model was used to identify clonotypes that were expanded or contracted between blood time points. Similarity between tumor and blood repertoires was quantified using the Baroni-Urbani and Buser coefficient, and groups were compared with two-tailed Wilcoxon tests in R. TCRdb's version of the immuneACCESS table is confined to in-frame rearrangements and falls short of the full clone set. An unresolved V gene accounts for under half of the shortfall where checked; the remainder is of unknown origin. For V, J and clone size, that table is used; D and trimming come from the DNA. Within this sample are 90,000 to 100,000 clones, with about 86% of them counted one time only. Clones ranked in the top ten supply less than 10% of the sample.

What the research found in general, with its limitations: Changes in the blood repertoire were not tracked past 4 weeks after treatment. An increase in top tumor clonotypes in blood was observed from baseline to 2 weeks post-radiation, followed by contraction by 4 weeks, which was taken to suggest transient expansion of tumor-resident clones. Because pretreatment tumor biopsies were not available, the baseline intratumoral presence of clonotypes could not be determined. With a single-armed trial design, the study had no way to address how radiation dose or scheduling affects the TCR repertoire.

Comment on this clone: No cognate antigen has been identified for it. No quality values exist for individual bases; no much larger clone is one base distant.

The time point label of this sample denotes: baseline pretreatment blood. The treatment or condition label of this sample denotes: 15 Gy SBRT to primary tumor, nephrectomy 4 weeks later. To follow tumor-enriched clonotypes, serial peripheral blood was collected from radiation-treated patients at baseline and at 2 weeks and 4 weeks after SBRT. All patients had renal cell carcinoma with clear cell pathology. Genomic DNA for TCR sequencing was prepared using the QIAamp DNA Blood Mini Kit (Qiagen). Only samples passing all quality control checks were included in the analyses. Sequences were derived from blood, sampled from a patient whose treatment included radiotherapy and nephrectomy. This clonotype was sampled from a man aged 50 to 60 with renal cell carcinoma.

The CDR3 amino acid sequence is: CASRRGVDYGYTF. The DNA sequence is as follows: TGTGCCAGCAGGAGAGGGGTGGACTATGGCTACACCTTC. The receptor chain draws on TRBV25-1 and TRBJ1-2; the D region possibly corresponds to TRBD1 (5 bases align). The germline V gene supplies CDR1 MGHDK and CDR2 SYGVNS. V is reduced by 6 bases and J by 3 bases, leaving a spacing of 11 bases between them. The CDR3 starts with the cysteine, ends with the phenylalanine, and has 13 residues. Only the CDR3 region is kept as DNA, spanning 39 bases read in frame from base 1.